The count of the clone carrying this T cell receptor (beta chain) is one. This record belongs to a study of blood T cell repertoires in COVID-19. Background on the study: Material from acute and convalescent COVID-19 was sourced from the United States, Italy and Spain. Nucleic acid was either cDNA or gDNA, and it came from T cells, B-cell-depleted T cells, or PBMCs.

As processed by the authors: Amplified reference gene primers provided the basis for estimating nucleated cell counts. Using immunoSEQ multiplex PCR, the repertoire was profiled, and TCRdb retains in-frame clones only, with some absent. The V and J calls and clone size are taken from that table; D and trimming were inferred from the DNA. The data show some 200,000 clones, roughly 82% seen once. Losses at the gene ends were 6 bases for V and 8 bases for J; bases not matched to a gene: 10. The CDR3 consists of 15 residues. Per the germline V gene, CDR1 is LGHDT and CDR2 is YNNKEL (reference sequence). The TCR was taken from a woman aged 40 to 49 who had recovered from COVID-19. This sequence joins TRBV3-1 (or the pseudogene TRBV3-2) and TRBJ2-1; TRBD2 aligns across 10 bases. Source material: peripheral blood. The CDR3 loop reads CASSSPVSGGDEQFF. CDR3 in DNA: TGTGCCAGCAGTTCCCCGGTGAGCGGGGGGGATGAGCAGTTCTTC.